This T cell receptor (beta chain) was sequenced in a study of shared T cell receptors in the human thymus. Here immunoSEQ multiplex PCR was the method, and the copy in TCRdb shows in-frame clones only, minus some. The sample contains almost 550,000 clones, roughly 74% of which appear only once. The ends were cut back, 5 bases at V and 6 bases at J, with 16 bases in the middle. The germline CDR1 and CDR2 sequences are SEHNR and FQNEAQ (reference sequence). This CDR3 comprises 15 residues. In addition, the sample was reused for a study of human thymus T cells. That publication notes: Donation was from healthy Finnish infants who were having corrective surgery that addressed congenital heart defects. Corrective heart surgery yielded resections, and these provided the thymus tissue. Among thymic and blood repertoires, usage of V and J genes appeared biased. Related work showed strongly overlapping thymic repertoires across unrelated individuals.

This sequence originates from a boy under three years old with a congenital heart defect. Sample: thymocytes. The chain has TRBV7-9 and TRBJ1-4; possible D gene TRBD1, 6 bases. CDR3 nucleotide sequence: TGTGCCAGCAGCCTCGCGGGGGGGCGCGATGAAAAACTGTTTTTT. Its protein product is CASSLAGGRDEKLFF.